The 3 T cell receptor beta chains below were found in one sample sequenced in a study of blood T cell repertoires in COVID-19. Some clones are missing from TCRdb's copy, which holds only in-frame ones; the method was immunoSEQ multiplex PCR. The table includes about 110,000 clones, about 83% detected once. The material sequenced was peripheral blood. The receptors stem from an older woman with acute or convalescent COVID-19.

The chain links TRBV6-1 to TRBJ1-2; D gene ambiguous. CDR1 and CDR2 (germline): MNHNS, SASEGT. The CDR3 loop spans 15 amino acids. Trimming removed 1 base at V and 4 bases at J, with 13 bases between. The chain's CDR3 is CASSEDLGSIYGYTF. CDR3 bases: TGTGCCAGCAGTGAAGATCTGGGCAGCATCTATGGCTACACCTTC.

V and J are TRBV11-2 and TRBJ2-7; tentative D call: TRBD1 (5 bases). Germline V gives CDR1 SGHAT, CDR2 FQNNGV. This CDR3 is 14 amino acids long. V was shortened by 2 bases and J by 5 bases, with 13 bases between the two germline ends. The CDR3 DNA reads TGTGCCAGCAGCTTATTGGGTCAGGGCGACGAGCAGTACTTC. Its translation: CASSLLGQGDEQYF.

The gene calls are TRBV6-1 and TRBJ2-1; a weak D match, TRBD2 (5 bases). Germline CDR1 reads MNHNS; CDR2 reads SASEGT. The V gene lost 10 bases and the J gene lost 7 bases, with 14 bases spanning the gap. The length of the CDR3 is 12 residues. The CDR3 loop is CATMRAGNEQFF. CDR3 nucleotides: TGTGCCACCATGAGGGCCGGGAATGAGCAGTTCTTC.